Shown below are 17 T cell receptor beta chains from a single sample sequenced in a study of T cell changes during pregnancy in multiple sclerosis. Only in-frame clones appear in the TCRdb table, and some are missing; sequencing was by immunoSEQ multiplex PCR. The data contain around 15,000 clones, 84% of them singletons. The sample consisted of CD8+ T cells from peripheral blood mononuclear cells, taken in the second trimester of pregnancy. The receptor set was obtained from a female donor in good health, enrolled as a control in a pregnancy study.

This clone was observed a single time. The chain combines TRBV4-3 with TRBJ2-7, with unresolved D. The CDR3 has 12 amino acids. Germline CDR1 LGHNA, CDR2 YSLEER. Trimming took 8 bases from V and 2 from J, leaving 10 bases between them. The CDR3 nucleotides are TGCGCCAGCGAGTCAGGTGCCTACGAGCAGTACTTC. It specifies CASESGAYEQYF.

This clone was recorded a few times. Here the CDR3 reads CASGLVRSAVPPGELFF. The CDR3 bases are TGTGCTAGTGGTTTGGTACGGTCTGCGGTCCCCCCTGGAGAGCTGTTTTTT. The chain uses TRBV12-5 and TRBJ2-2, with D uncertain. V lost 0 bases and J 11 bases, leaving 22 bases between the germline ends. CDR1 is LGHNT and CDR2 is FRNRAP in the germline V gene. CDR3 length: 17 residues.

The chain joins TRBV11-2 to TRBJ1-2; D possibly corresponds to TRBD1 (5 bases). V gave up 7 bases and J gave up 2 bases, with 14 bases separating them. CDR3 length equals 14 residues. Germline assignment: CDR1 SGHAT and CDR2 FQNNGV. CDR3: CASNPGGGNYGYTF. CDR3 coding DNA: TGTGCCAGCAACCCCGGGGGGGGAAACTATGGCTACACCTTC.

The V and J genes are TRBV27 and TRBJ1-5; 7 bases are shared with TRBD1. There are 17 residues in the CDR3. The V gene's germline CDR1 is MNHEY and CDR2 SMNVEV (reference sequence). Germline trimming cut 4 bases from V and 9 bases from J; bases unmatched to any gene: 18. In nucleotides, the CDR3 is TGTGCCAGCAGTTCCCGCGGACCAGACAGGGAGGTGCGGCCCCAGCATTTT. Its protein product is CASSSRGPDREVRPQHF.

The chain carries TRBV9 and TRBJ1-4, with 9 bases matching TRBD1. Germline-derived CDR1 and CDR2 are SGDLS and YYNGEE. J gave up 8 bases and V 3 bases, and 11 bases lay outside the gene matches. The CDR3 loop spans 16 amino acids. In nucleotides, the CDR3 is TGTGCCAGCAGCGCCTGGACAGGGGCCTTACAGGAAAAACTGTTTTTT. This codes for CASSAWTGALQEKLFF.

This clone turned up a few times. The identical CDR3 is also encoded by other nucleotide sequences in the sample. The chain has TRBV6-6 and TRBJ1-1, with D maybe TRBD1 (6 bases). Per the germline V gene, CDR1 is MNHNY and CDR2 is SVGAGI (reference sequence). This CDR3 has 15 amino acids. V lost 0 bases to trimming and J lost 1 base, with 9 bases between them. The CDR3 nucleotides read TGTGCCAGCAGTTACTCTACGGGACAGAACACTGAAGCTTTCTTT. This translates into CASSYSTGQNTEAFF.

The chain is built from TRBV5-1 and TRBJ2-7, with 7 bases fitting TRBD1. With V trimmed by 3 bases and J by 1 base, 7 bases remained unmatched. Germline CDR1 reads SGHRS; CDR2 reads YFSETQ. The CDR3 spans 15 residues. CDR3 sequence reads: CASSSKTGLSYEQYF. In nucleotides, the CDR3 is TGCGCCAGCAGCTCGAAGACAGGGTTATCCTACGAGCAGTACTTC.

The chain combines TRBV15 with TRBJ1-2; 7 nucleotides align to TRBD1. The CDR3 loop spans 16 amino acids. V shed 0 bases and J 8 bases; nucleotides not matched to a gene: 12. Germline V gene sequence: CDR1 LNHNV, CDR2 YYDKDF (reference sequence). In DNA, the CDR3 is TGTGCCACCAGCAGAGATTTAGGGACAGTAGGTGAGGGCTACACCTTC. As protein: CATSRDLGTVGEGYTF.

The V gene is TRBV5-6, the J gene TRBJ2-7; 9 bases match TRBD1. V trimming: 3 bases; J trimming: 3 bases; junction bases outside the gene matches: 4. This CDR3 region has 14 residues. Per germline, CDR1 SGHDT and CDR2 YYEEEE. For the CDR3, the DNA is TGTGCCAGCAGCTCGGGACAGGGTGGCTACGAGCAGTACTTC. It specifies CASSSGQGGYEQYF.

In nucleotides, the CDR3 is TGTGCCAGCAGTGAAGGGGAGATTACTGGAAACACCATATATTTT. It encodes CASSEGEITGNTIYF. This chain uses TRBV6-1 with TRBJ1-3, with no clear D. The CDR3 length is 15 residues. Trimming shortened V by 1 base and J by 2 bases, and 9 bases separated the two germline ends. CDR1 and CDR2 from the germline V gene are MNHNS and SASEGT.

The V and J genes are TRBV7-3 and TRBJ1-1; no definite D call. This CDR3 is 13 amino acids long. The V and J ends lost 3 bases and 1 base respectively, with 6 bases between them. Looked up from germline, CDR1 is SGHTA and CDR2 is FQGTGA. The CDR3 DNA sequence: TGTGCCAGCAGCTTTACAGAGAACACTGAAGCTTTCTTT. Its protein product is CASSFTENTEAFF.

In nucleotides, the CDR3 is TGTGCCAGCAGCTTGTATGGGACAGACTACGAGCAGTACTTC. Protein sequence: CASSLYGTDYEQYF. J is TRBJ2-7 and V is TRBV7-9; 7 bases match TRBD1. The J segment lost 3 bases and the V segment lost 3 bases, leaving 5 bases of the junction unmatched. Germline V gene lookup returns CDR1 SEHNR and CDR2 FQNEAQ (reference sequence). This CDR3 is built from 14 residues. Full variable domain (outside the CDR3, taken from reference TRBV7-9 and TRBJ2-7): DTGVSQNPRHKITKRGQNVTFRCDPISEHNRLYWYRQTLGQGPEFLTYFQNEAQLEKSRLLSDRFSAERPKGSFSTLEIQRTEQGDSAMYLCASSLYGTDYEQYFGPGTRLTVT.

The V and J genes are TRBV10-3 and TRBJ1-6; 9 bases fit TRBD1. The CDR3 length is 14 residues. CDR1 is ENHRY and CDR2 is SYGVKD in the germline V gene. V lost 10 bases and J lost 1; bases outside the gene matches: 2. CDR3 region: CATGQGSYNSPLHF. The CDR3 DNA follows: TGTGCCACCGGACAGGGGTCCTATAATTCACCCCTCCACTTT.

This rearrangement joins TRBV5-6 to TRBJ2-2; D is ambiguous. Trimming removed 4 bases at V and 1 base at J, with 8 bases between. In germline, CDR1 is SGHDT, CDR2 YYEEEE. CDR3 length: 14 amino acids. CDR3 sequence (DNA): TGTGCCAGCAGCCAAACACGGAACACCGGGGAGCTGTTTTTT. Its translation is CASSQTRNTGELFF.

For the CDR3, the DNA is TGTGCCAGCAGTGAAGGGATGCCCGGAGGTGGTTTCGATGAGCAGTTCTTC. Encoded protein: CASSEGMPGGGFDEQFF. This sequence joins TRBV2 and TRBJ2-1, with a tentative D call TRBD2 (5 bases). CDR1 and CDR2 from the germline V gene are SNHLY and FYNNEI. V was clipped by 1 base and J by 8 bases, with 21 bases between them. The CDR3 has 17 residues. The entire variable domain, with the rest obtained from reference TRBV2 and TRBJ2-1, is as follows: EPEVTQTPSHQVTQMGQEVILRCVPISNHLYFYWYRQILGQKVEFLVSFYNNEISEKSEIFDDQFSVERPDGSNFTLKIRSTKLEDSAMYFCASSEGMPGGGFDEQFFGPGTRLTVL.

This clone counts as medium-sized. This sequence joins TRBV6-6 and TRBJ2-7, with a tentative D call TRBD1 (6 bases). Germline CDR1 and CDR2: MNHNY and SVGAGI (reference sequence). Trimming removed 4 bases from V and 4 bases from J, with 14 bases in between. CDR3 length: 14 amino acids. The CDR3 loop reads CASSLWTAKYEQYF. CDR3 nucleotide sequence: TGTGCCAGCAGTTTATGGACAGCAAAGTACGAGCAGTACTTC.

The CDR3 is CASSSTGVDNEQFF. The CDR3 DNA reads as TGCGCCAGCAGCTCCACGGGGGTGGACAATGAGCAGTTCTTC. This chain joins TRBV5-1 and TRBJ2-1; tentatively, D is TRBD2 (6 bases). V dropped 3 bases and J dropped 5 bases, with 12 bases sitting between them. The CDR3 totals 14 residues. Germline CDR1 SGHRS, CDR2 YFSETQ.